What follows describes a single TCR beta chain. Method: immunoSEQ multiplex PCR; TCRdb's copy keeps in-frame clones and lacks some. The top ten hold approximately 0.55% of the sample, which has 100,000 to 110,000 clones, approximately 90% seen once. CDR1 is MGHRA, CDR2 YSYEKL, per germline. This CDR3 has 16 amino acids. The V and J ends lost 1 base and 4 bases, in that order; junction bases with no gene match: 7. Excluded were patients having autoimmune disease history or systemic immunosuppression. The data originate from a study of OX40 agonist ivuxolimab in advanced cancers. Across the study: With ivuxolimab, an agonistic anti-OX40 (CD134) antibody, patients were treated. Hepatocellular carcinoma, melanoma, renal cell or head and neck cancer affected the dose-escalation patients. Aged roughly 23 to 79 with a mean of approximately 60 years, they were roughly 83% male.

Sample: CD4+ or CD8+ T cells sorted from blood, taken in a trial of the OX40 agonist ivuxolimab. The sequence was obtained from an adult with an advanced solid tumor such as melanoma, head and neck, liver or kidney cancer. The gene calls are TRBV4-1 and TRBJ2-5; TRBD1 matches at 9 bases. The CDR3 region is CASSQVGQGKGETQYF. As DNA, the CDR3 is TGCGCCAGCAGCCAAGTAGGACAGGGGAAAGGAGAGACCCAGTACTTC.